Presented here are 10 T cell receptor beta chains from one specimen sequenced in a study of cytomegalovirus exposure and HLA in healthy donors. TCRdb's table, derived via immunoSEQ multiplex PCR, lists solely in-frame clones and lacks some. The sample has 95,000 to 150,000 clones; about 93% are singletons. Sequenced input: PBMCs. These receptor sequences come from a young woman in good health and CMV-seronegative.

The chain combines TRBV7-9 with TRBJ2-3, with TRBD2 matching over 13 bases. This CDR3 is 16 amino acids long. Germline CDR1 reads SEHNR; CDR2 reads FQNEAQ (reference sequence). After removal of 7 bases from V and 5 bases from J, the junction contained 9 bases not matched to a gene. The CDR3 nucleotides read TGTGCCAGCACCTCACTAGCGGGAGGGCCTGGAGATACGCAGTATTTT. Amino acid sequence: CASTSLAGGPGDTQYF.

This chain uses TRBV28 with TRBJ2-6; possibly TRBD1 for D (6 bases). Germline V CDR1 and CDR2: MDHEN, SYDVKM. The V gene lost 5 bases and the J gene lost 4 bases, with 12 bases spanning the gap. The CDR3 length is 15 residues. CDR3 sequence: CASSQTGFGANVLTF. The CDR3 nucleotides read TGTGCCAGCAGTCAAACAGGGTTCGGGGCCAACGTCCTGACTTTC.

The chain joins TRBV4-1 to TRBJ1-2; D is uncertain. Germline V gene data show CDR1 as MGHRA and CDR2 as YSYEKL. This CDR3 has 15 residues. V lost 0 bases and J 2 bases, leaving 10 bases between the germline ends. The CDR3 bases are TGCGCCAGCAGCCAAGAAGACTATCAAAACTATGGCTACACCTTC. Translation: CASSQEDYQNYGYTF.

This chain's CDR3 is CASVTGTGFREQYF. The CDR3 DNA sequence: TGTGCCAGCGTGACCGGGACAGGGTTTAGAGAGCAGTACTTC. The chain carries TRBV6-5 and TRBJ2-7; 9 bases are a match to TRBD1. Germline V gene sequence: CDR1 MNHEY, CDR2 SVGAGI. The CDR3 has 14 amino acids. V dropped 8 bases and J dropped 7; count of bases not matched to a gene: 12.

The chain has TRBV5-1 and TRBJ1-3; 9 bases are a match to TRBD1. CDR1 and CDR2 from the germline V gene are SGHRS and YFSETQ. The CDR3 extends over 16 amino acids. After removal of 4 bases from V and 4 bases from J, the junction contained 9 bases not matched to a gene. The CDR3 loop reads CASSVSGTGIGNTIYF. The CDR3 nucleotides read TGCGCCAGCAGCGTATCCGGGACAGGGATAGGAAACACCATATATTTT.

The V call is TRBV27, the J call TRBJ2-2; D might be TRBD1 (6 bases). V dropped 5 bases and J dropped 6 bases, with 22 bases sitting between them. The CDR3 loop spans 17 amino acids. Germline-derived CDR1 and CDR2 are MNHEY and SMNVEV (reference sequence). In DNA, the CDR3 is TGTGCCAGCAGTGGTGTTTGGGGAACAGGGAATGCCGGGGAGCTGTTTTTT. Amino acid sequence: CASSGVWGTGNAGELFF.

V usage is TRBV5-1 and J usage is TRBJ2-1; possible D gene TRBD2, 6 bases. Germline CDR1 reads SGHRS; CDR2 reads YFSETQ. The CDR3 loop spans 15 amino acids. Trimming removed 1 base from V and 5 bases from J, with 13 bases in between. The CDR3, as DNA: TGCGCCAGCAGCTTGTGGGACTTAAGAAACAATGAGCAGTTCTTC. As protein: CASSLWDLRNNEQFF.

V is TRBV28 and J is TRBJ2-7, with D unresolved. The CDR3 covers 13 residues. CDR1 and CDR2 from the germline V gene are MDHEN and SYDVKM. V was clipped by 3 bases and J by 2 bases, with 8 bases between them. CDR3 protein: CASSFGQAYEQYF. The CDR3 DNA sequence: TGTGCCAGCAGTTTCGGCCAGGCCTACGAGCAGTACTTC. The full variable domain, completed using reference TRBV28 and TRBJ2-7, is DVKVTQSSRYLVKRTGEKVFLECVQDMDHENMFWYRQDPGLGLRLIYFSYDVKMKEKGDIPEGYSVSREKKERFSLILESASTNQTSMYLCASSFGQAYEQYFGPGTRLTVT.

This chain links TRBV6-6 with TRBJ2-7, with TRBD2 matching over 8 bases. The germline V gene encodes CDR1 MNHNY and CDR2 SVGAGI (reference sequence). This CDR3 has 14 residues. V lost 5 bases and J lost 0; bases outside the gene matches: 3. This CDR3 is CASSPSGSSYEQYF. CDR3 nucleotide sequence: TGTGCCAGCAGTCCCAGCGGGAGCTCCTACGAGCAGTACTTC.

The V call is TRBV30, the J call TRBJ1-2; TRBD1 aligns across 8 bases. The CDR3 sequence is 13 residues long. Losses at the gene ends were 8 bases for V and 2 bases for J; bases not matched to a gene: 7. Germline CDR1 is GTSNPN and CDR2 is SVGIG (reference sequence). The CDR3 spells CAGQGQTNYGYTF. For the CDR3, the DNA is TGTGCCGGACAGGGACAGACCAACTATGGCTACACCTTC.